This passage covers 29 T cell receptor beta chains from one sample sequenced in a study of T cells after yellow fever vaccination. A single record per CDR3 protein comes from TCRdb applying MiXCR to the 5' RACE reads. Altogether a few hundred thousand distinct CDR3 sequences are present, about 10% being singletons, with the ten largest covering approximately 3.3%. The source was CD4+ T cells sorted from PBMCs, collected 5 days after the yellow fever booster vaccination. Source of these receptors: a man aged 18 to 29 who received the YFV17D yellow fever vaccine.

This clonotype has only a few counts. The chain's CDR3 is CASSLIHRESGANVLTF. The CDR3 bases are TGCGCCAGCAGCCTGATCCACAGGGAATCTGGGGCCAACGTCCTGACTTTC. The rearrangement links TRBV5-1 to TRBJ2-6, with D tentatively TRBD1 (6 bases). The CDR3 has 17 amino acids. CDR1 is SGHRS, CDR2 YFSETQ, per germline. Trimming pared 4 bases from V and 1 base from J, leaving 15 bases between.

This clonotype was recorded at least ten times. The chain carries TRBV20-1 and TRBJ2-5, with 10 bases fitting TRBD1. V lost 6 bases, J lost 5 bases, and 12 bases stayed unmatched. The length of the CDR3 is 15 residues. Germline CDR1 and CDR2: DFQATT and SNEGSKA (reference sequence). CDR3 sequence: CSASTGTGASETQYF. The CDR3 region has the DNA TGCAGTGCAAGCACCGGGACAGGGGCTTCGGAGACCCAGTACTTC.

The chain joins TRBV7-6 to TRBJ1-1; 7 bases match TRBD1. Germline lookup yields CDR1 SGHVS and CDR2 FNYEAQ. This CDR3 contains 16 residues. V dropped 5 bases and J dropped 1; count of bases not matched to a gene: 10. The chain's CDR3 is CASSQRWTGTNTEAFF. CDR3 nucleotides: TGTGCCAGCAGCCAAAGATGGACAGGCACGAACACTGAAGCTTTCTTT.

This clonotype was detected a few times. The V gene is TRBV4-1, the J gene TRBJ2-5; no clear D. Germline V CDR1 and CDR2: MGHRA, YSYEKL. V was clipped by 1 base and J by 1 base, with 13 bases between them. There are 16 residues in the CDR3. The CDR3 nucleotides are TGCGCCAGCAGCCAAGGGGCGTCGTTCGTCCAAGAGACCCAGTACTTC. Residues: CASSQGASFVQETQYF.

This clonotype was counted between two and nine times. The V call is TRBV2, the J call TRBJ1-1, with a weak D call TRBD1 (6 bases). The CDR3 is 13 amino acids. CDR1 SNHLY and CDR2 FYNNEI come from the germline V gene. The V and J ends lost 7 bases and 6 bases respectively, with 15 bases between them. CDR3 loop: CASTLGEGAEAFF. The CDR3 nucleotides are TGTGCCAGCACCCTCGGGGAGGGGGCTGAAGCTTTCTTT.

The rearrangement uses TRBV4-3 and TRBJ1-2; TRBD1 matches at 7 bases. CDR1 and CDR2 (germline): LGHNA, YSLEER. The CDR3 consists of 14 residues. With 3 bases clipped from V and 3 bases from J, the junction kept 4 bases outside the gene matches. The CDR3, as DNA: TGCGCCAGCAGCCAGGAGACAGGGTACTATGGCTACACCTTC. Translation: CASSQETGYYGYTF.

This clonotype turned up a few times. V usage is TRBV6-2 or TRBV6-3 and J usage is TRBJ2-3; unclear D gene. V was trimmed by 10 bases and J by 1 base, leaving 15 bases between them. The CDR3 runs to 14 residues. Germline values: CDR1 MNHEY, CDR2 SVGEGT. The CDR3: CANLLPPGTDTQYF. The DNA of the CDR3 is TGTGCCAACCTATTACCGCCAGGCACAGATACGCAGTATTTT.

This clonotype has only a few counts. The CDR3 is CASSLVPGANYGYTF. CDR3 sequence (DNA): TGTGCCAGCAGCTTGGTCCCAGGAGCTAACTATGGCTACACCTTC. J is TRBJ1-2 and V is TRBV5-5; D uncertain. The germline CDR1 and CDR2 sequences are SGHKS and YYEKEE (reference sequence). Trimming shortened V by 0 bases and J by 0 bases, and 9 bases separated the two germline ends. The CDR3 length is 15 residues.

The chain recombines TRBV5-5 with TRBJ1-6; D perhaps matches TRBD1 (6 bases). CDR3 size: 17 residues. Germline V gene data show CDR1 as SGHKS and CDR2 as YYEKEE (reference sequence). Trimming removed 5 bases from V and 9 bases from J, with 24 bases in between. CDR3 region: CASRHRGGTTGGSPLHF. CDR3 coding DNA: TGTGCCAGCAGGCATCGAGGGGGGACAACCGGGGGTTCACCCCTCCACTTT. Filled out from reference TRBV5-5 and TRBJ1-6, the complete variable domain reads DAGVTQSPTHLIKTRGQQVTLRCSPISGHKSVSWYQQVLGQGPQFIFQYYEKEERGRGNFPDRFSARQFPNYSSELNVNALLLGDSALYLCASRHRGGTTGGSPLHFGNGTRLTVT.

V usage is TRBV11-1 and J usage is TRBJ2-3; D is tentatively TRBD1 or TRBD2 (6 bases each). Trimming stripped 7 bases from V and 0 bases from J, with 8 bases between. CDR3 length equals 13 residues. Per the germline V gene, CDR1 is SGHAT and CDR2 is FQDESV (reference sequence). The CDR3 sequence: CASTGASTDTQYF. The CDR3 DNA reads TGTGCCAGCACGGGGGCCAGCACAGATACGCAGTATTTT.

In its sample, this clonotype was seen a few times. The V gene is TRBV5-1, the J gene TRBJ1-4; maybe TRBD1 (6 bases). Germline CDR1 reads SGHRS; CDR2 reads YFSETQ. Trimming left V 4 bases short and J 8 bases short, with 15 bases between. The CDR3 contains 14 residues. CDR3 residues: CASSARWDKEKLFF. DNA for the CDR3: TGCGCCAGCAGCGCCCGGTGGGACAAGGAAAAACTGTTTTTT.

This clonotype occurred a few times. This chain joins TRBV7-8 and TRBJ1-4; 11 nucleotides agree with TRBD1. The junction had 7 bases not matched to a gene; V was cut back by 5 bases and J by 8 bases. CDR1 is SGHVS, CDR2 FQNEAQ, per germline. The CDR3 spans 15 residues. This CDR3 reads CASSPWTGGGEKLFF. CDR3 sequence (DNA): TGTGCCAGCAGCCCTTGGACAGGGGGCGGGGAAAAACTGTTTTTT.

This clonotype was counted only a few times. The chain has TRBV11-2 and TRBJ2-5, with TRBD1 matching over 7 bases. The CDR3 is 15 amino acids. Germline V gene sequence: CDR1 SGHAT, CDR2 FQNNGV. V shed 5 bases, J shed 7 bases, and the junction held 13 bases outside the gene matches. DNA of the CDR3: TGTGCCAGCAGCCCCCGACCCCCCCCAGGGGGGACCCAGTACTTC. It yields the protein CASSPRPPPGGTQYF.

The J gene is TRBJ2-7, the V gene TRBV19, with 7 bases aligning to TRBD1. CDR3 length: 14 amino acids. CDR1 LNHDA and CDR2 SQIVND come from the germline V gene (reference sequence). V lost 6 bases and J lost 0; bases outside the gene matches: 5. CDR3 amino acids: CASSIRDSSYEQYF. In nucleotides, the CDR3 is TGTGCCAGTAGCATCCGGGACAGCTCCTACGAGCAGTACTTC.

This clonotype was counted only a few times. Here the CDR3 reads CASSLVGTGETNYGYTF. CDR3 coding DNA: TGTGCCAGCAGCTTAGTCGGGACAGGAGAAACCAACTATGGCTACACCTTC. This chain uses TRBV7-2 with TRBJ1-2, with TRBD1 identical over 8 bases. J was trimmed by 2 bases and V by 1 base; bases with no gene match: 9. Germline V gene data show CDR1 as SGHTA and CDR2 as FQGNSA. The CDR3 contains 17 residues.

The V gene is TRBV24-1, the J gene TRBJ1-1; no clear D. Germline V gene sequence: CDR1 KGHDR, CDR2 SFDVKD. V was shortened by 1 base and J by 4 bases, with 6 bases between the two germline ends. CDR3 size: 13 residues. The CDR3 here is CATSDFSGTEAFF. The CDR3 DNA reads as TGTGCCACCAGTGATTTCAGTGGCACTGAAGCTTTCTTT.

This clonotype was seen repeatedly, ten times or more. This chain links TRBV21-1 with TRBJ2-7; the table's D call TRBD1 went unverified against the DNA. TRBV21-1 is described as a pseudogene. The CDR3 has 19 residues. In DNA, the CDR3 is TGTGCCAGCAGCAAAGAGGGTCAGAGGGCAGGGGGCCGTATCCACGAGCAGTACGTC. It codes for CASSKEGQRAGGRIHEQYV.

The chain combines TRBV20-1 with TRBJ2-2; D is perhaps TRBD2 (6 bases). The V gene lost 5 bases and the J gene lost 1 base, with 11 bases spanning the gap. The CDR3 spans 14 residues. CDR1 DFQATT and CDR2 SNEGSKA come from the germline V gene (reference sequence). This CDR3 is CSAVFGGNTGELFF. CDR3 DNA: TGCAGTGCTGTCTTCGGGGGGAACACCGGGGAGCTGTTTTTT.

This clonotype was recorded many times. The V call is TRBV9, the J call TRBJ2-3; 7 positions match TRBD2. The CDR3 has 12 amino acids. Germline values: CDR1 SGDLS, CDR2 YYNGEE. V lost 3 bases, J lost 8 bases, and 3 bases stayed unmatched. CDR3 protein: CASSAPGGTQYF. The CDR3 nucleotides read TGTGCCAGCAGCGCCCCGGGGGGTACGCAGTATTTT.

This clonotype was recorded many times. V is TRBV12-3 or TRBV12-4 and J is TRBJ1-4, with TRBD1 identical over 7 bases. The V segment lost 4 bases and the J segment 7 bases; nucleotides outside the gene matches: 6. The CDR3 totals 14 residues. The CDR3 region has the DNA TGTGCCAGCAGTTCTCAGGGGGGGGGTGAAAAACTGTTTTTT. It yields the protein CASSSQGGGEKLFF.

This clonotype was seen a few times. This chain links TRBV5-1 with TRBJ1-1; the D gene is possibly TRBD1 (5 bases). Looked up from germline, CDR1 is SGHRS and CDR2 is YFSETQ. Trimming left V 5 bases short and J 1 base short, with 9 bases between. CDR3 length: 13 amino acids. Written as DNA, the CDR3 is TGCGCCAGCAGAGGGACGCAGAACACTGAAGCTTTCTTT. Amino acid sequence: CASRGTQNTEAFF. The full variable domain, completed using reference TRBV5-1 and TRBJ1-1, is KAGVTQTPRYLIKTRGQQVTLSCSPISGHRSVSWYQQTPGQGLQFLFEYFSETQRNKGNFPGRFSGRQFSNSRSEMNVSTLELGDSALYLCASRGTQNTEAFFGQGTRLTVV.

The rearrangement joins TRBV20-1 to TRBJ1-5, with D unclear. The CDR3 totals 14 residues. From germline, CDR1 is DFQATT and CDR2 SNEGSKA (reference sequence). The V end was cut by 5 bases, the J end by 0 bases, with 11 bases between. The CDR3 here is CSARGRSSNQPQHF. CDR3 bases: TGCAGTGCTCGTGGACGGTCTAGCAATCAGCCCCAGCATTTT.

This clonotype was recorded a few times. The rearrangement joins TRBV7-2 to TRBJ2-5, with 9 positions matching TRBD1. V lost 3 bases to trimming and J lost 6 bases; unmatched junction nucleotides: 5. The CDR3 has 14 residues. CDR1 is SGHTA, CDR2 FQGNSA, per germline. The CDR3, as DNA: TGTGCCAGCAGCTTCACAGGGGGCGGGAAGACCCAGTACTTC. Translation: CASSFTGGGKTQYF. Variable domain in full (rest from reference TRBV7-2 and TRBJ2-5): GAGVSQSPSNKVTEKGKDVELRCDPISGHTALYWYRQSLGQGLEFLIYFQGNSAPDKSGLPSDRFSAERTGGSVSTLTIQRTQQEDSAVYLCASSFTGGGKTQYFGPGTRLLVL.

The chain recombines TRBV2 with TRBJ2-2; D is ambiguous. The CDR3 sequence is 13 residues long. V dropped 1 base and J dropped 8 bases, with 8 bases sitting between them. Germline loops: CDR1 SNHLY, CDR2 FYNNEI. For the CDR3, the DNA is TGTGCCAGCAGTGAAGTCGCTGGAGGGGAGCTGTTTTTT. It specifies CASSEVAGGELFF.

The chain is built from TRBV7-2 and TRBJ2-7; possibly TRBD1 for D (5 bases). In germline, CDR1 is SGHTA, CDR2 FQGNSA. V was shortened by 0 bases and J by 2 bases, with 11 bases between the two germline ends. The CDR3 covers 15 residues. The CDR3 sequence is CASSLAGAAPYEQYF. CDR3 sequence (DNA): TGTGCCAGCAGCTTAGCAGGGGCTGCCCCCTACGAGCAGTACTTC.

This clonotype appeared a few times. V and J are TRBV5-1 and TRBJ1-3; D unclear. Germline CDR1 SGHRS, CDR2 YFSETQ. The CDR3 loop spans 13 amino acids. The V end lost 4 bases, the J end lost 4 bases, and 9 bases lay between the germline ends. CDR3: CASSRDGGNTIYF. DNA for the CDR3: TGCGCCAGCAGCCGCGACGGGGGAAACACCATATATTTT.

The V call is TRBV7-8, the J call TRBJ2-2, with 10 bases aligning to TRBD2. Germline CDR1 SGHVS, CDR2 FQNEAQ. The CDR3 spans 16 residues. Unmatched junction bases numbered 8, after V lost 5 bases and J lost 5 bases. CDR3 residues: CASSHRLAGVTGELFF. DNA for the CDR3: TGTGCCAGCAGCCACCGTCTAGCGGGGGTTACCGGGGAGCTGTTTTTT.

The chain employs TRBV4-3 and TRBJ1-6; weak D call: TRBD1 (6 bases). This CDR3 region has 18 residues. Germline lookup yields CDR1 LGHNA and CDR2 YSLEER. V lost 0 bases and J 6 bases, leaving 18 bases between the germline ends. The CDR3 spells CASSQEPPGGAFNSPLHF. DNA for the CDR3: TGCGCCAGCAGCCAAGAGCCGCCTGGGGGGGCGTTTAATTCACCCCTCCACTTT.

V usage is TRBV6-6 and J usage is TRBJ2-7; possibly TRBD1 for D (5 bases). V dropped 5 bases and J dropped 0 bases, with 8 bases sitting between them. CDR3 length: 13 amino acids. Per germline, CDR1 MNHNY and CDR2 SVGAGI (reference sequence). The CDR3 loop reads CASSRGSSYEQYV. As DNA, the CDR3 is TGTGCCAGCAGTAGGGGATCCTCCTACGAGCAGTACGTC.